Below are 14 T cell receptor beta chains sequenced from a single sample in a study of cytomegalovirus exposure and HLA in healthy donors. The PCR used 60 Vbeta and 13 Jbeta primers. Sequencing was performed with immunoSEQ multiplex PCR; in TCRdb, only in-frame clones are kept and a portion is missing. The table lists about 110,000 clones, more than 70% of them singletons. The sequenced material came from PBMCs. These receptors originate from an older woman in good health and CMV-seropositive.

This clone has only a few counts. The chain has TRBV7-2 and TRBJ2-6, with 9 bases fitting TRBD1. The CDR3 runs to 19 residues. In germline, CDR1 is SGHTA, CDR2 FQGNSA. V was pared by 6 bases and J by 0 bases, with 12 bases of the junction left unmatched. The CDR3 loop is CASSSPTGTGSSGANVLTF. The CDR3 DNA reads TGTGCCAGCAGTTCACCCACCGGGACAGGGAGCTCTGGGGCCAACGTCCTGACTTTC. The complete variable domain, with remaining parts taken from reference TRBV7-2 and TRBJ2-6, reads GAGVSQSPSNKVTEKGKDVELRCDPISGHTALYWYRQSLGQGLEFLIYFQGNSAPDKSGLPSDRFSAERTGGSVSTLTIQRTQQEDSAVYLCASSSPTGTGSSGANVLTFGAGSRLTVL.

This chain uses TRBV28 with TRBJ2-7; tentatively, D is TRBD2 (5 bases). Germline CDR1 and CDR2: MDHEN and SYDVKM. With 5 bases removed from V and 4 bases from J, the gap between germline ends came to 15 bases. CDR3 size: 14 residues. This chain's CDR3 is CASSRAVRGYEQYF. The DNA for the CDR3 is TGTGCCAGCAGTCGGGCGGTCAGAGGGTACGAGCAGTACTTC.

This clone was observed a few times. V is TRBV10-3 and J is TRBJ2-7; 9 bases are shared with TRBD1. Germline CDR1 reads ENHRY; CDR2 reads SYGVKD. The CDR3 loop spans 14 amino acids. The junction had 5 bases not matched to a gene; V was cut back by 6 bases and J by 2 bases. CDR3 nucleotide sequence: TGTGCCATCAGCCCGGGACAGGGAACCTACGAGCAGTACTTC. It codes for CAISPGQGTYEQYF.

The chain couples TRBV10-1 to TRBJ2-1; 7 bases are a match to TRBD2. This CDR3 is built from 14 residues. Losses at the gene ends were 6 bases for V and 3 bases for J; bases not matched to a gene: 5. The germline gives CDR1 WNHNN, CDR2 SYGVQD (reference sequence). CDR3 loop: CASSLSGIYNEQFF. CDR3 nucleotides: TGCGCCAGCAGCTTGAGCGGGATCTACAATGAGCAGTTCTTC.

The V gene is TRBV5-1, the J gene TRBJ2-3; TRBD2 aligns across 7 bases. The CDR3 is made up of 15 amino acids. From germline, CDR1 is SGHRS and CDR2 YFSETQ. The J segment lost 6 bases and the V segment lost 4 bases, leaving 11 bases of the junction unmatched. As DNA, the CDR3 is TGCGCCAGCAGCCTTGGACTAGGAGCAAGGGATACGCAGTATTTT. This translates into CASSLGLGARDTQYF.

The chain recombines TRBV13 with TRBJ2-2; possible D gene TRBD1, 5 bases. This CDR3 is 15 amino acids long. With 3 bases removed from V and 5 bases from J, the gap between germline ends came to 13 bases. In germline, CDR1 is PRHDT, CDR2 FYEKMQ (reference sequence). The CDR3 protein is CASSFLGRGTGELFF. The DNA of the CDR3 is TGTGCCAGCAGCTTTCTGGGAAGGGGAACCGGGGAGCTGTTTTTT.

The CDR3 region is CASSIGQVTYNEQFF. The CDR3 nucleotides read TGTGCCAGCAGCATAGGACAGGTCACCTACAATGAGCAGTTCTTC. This chain uses TRBV5-4 with TRBJ2-1, with 7 bases that match TRBD1. Germline V gives CDR1 SGHNT, CDR2 YYREEE (reference sequence). This CDR3 has 15 residues. Losses at the gene ends were 4 bases for V and 2 bases for J; bases not matched to a gene: 6.

The chain links TRBV7-9 to TRBJ1-1; TRBD1 matches 7 bases. This CDR3 is built from 15 residues. Germline CDR1 is SEHNR and CDR2 is FQNEAQ (reference sequence). The junction had 6 bases not matched to a gene; V was cut back by 3 bases and J by 2 bases. The CDR3 sequence: CASSFQQGPNTEAFF. The CDR3 DNA sequence: TGTGCCAGCAGCTTCCAACAGGGGCCAAACACTGAAGCTTTCTTT.

The chain employs TRBV12-5 and TRBJ1-3; possibly TRBD1 for D (5 bases). CDR3 length: 14 amino acids. CDR1 and CDR2 (germline): LGHNT, FRNRAP. V was cut by 9 bases and J by 0 bases, with 12 bases left in between. CDR3 protein: CASLQAYSGNTIYF. CDR3 nucleotide sequence: TGTGCTAGCCTACAGGCTTACTCTGGAAACACCATATATTTT.

V is TRBV5-1 and J is TRBJ1-1; D not certain. Germline CDR1 SGHRS, CDR2 YFSETQ. This CDR3 is 15 amino acids long. The V end lost 2 bases, the J end lost 4 bases, and 15 bases lay between the germline ends. DNA for the CDR3: TGCGCCAGCAGCTTATCTGCCGGAGGGAGCACTGAAGCTTTCTTT. Protein product: CASSLSAGGSTEAFF.

J is TRBJ2-1 and V is TRBV4-2; 10 bases fit TRBD2. The CDR3 covers 17 residues. J lost 5 bases, V lost 0 bases, and 7 bases had no gene match. Per the germline V gene, CDR1 is LGHNA and CDR2 is YNFKEQ. CDR3 nucleotides: TGTGCCAGCAGCCAAGATCTGAGGCTAGCGGGGGACAATGAGCAGTTCTTC. Its translation: CASSQDLRLAGDNEQFF.

This sequence joins TRBV6-1 and TRBJ2-1; maybe TRBD2 (7 bases). The V end was cut by 5 bases, the J end by 8 bases, with 19 bases between. Germline assignment: CDR1 MNHNS and CDR2 SASEGT. The CDR3 consists of 15 residues. In nucleotides, the CDR3 is TGTGCCAGCAGTCTCAGCGGGATGGGGGGCTATGAGCAGTTCTTC. It translates to CASSLSGMGGYEQFF.

The rearrangement joins TRBV7-9 to TRBJ2-7; TRBD2 matches at 8 bases. The germline CDR1 and CDR2 sequences are SEHNR and FQNEAQ (reference sequence). This CDR3 is 15 amino acids long. Trimming cost V 5 bases and J 3 bases; bases outside gene matches: 9. CDR3 DNA: TGTGCCAGCAGCAGAAGCGGGAGCTACGACTACGAGCAGTACTTC. This sequence encodes CASSRSGSYDYEQYF. The whole variable domain, remainder taken from reference TRBV7-9 and TRBJ2-7, is DTGVSQNPRHKITKRGQNVTFRCDPISEHNRLYWYRQTLGQGPEFLTYFQNEAQLEKSRLLSDRFSAERPKGSFSTLEIQRTEQGDSAMYLCASSRSGSYDYEQYFGPGTRLTVT.

The V and J genes are TRBV18 and TRBJ1-3, with TRBD1 matching 7 bases. Germline V gene data show CDR1 as KGHSH and CDR2 as LQKENI. CDR3 length: 15 amino acids. V trimming: 6 bases; J trimming: 0 bases; junction bases outside the gene matches: 5. The CDR3 reads CASSGGQSSGNTIYF. The DNA for the CDR3 is TGTGCCAGCTCGGGGGGACAGAGCTCTGGAAACACCATATATTTT.